This T cell receptor (beta chain) was recorded in a study of blood T cell repertoires in COVID-19. Followed longitudinally, the Seattle patients had been enrolled during active infection. In the original analysis: Estimation of nucleated cell counts relied on the amplification of reference gene primers. Sequencing used immunoSEQ multiplex PCR; TCRdb keeps in-frame clones, though not all of them. V and J calls and clone size are copied from that table; D and trimming were computed from the DNA. Here the sample spans some 130,000 clones, more than 75% being singletons. There are 15 residues in the CDR3. After removal of 5 bases from V and 4 bases from J, the junction contained 5 bases not matched to a gene. The V gene's germline CDR1 is SEHNR and CDR2 FQNEAQ (reference sequence).

The chain links TRBV7-9 to TRBJ1-3; 10 positions match TRBD1. The specimen sequenced was peripheral blood. This TCR was recovered from a man aged 60 to 75 with COVID-19, enrolled during active disease. The CDR3 loop reads CASSTDRGLGNTIYF. CDR3 in DNA: TGTGCCAGCAGCACCGACAGGGGGCTCGGAAACACCATATATTTT.